This T cell receptor beta chain was captured in a study of T-cell reconstitution after alpha-beta-depleted transplantation in children. The TCRbeta library incorporated unique molecular identifiers. Via MiXCR, TCRdb re-called the PCR reads, giving one row per CDR3 protein. The sample gives 900,000 or so distinct CDR3 sequences, less than 20% of which show up once; around 4.5% is in the top ten. The CDR3 covers 15 residues. V was clipped by 1 base and J by 3 bases, with 10 bases between them. CDR1 is SGHTS and CDR2 is YDEGEE in the germline V gene. The V and J genes are TRBV5-8 and TRBJ2-2; D is possibly TRBD2 (6 bases). This TCR derives from a male patient under 18 who had a stem cell transplant for acute lymphoblastic leukemia, so the T cells may come from the graft donor. The sample in question was PBMCs, mostly from graft donor cells, obtained 360 days after TCRalphabeta/CD19-depleted stem cell transplant. CDR3: CASSLLGTYTGELFF. Written as DNA, the CDR3 is TGTGCCAGCAGCTTGCTGGGGACTTACACCGGGGAGCTGTTTTTT.